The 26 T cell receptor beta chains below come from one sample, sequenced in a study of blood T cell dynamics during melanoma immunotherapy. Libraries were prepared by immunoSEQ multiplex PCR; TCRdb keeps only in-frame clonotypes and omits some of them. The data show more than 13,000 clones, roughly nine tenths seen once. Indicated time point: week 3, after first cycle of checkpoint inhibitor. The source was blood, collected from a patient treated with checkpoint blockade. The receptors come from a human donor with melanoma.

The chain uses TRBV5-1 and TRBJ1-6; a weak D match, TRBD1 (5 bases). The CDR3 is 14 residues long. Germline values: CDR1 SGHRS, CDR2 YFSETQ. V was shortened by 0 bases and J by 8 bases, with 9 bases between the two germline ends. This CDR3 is CASSLAGMDSPLHF. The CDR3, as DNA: TGCGCCAGCAGCTTGGCAGGGATGGATTCACCCCTCCACTTT. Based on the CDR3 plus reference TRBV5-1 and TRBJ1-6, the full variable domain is KAGVTQTPRYLIKTRGQQVTLSCSPISGHRSVSWYQQTPGQGLQFLFEYFSETQRNKGNFPGRFSGRQFSNSRSEMNVSTLELGDSALYLCASSLAGMDSPLHFGNGTRLTVT.

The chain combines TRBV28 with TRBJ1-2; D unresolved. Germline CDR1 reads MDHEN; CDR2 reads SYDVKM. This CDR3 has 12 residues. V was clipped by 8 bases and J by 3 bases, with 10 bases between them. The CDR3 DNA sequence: TGTGCCAGCGAGGAGGAGGACTATGGCTACACCTTC. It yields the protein CASEEEDYGYTF.

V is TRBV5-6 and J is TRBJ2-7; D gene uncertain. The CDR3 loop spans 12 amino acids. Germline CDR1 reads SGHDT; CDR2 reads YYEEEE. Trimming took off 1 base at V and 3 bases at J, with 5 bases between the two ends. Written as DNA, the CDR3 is TGTGCCAGCAGCTTGTGGGACTACGAGCAGTACTTC. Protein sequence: CASSLWDYEQYF.

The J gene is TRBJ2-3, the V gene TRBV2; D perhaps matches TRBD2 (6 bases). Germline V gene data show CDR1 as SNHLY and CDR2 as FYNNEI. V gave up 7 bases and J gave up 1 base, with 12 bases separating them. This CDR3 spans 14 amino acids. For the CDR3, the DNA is TGTGCCAGCAATCTGGGACTCCGCACAGATACGCAGTATTTT. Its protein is CASNLGLRTDTQYF.

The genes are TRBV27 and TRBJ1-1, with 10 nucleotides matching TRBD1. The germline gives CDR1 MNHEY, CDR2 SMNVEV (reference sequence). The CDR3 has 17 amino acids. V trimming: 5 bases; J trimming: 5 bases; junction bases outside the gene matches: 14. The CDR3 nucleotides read TGTGCCAGCAGTCCGCTAACCCTGGACAGGGGGAGAACTGAAGCTTTCTTT. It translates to CASSPLTLDRGRTEAFF.

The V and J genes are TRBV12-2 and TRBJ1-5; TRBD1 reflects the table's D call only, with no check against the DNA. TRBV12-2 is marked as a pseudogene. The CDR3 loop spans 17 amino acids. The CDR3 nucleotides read TGTGCAAGTCGCTTAGCGAAGTTACAGGTATACAATCAGCCCCAGCATTTT. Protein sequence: CASRLAKLQVYNQPQHF.

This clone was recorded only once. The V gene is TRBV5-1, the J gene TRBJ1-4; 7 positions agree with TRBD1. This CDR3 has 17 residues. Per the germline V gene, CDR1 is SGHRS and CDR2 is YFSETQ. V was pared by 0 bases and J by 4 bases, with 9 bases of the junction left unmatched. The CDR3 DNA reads TGCGCCAGCAGCTTGGAACTGACAGGGTTGGGTAATGAAAAACTGTTTTTT. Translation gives CASSLELTGLGNEKLFF. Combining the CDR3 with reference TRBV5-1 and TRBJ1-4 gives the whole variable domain KAGVTQTPRYLIKTRGQQVTLSCSPISGHRSVSWYQQTPGQGLQFLFEYFSETQRNKGNFPGRFSGRQFSNSRSEMNVSTLELGDSALYLCASSLELTGLGNEKLFFGSGTQLSVL.

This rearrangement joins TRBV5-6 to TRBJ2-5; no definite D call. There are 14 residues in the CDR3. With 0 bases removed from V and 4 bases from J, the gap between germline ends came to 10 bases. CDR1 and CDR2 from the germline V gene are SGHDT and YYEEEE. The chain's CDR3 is CASSLASGRETQYF. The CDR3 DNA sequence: TGTGCCAGCAGCTTGGCCTCAGGTCGAGAGACCCAGTACTTC.

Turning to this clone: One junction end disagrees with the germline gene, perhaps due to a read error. CDR3 sequence: CASSKGQGLYKQYF. CDR3 nucleotide sequence: TGTGCCAGCAGTAAGGGACAGGGGCTCTACAAGCAGTACTTC. The J gene is TRBJ2-7, the V gene TRBV25-1; 10 bases line up with TRBD1. The CDR3 extends over 14 amino acids. The germline gives CDR1 MGHDK, CDR2 SYGVNS.

DNA of the CDR3: TGTGCCAGCAGCTTTTCTCTTTCACGGACAGTTAACTATGGCTACACCTTC. Its protein is CASSFSLSRTVNYGYTF. The rearrangement uses TRBV7-8 and TRBJ1-2; D is perhaps TRBD1 (6 bases). Trimming removed 3 bases from V and 1 base from J, with 18 bases in between. The germline CDR1 and CDR2 sequences are SGHVS and FQNEAQ. The CDR3 totals 17 residues. The full variable domain, its missing parts supplied by reference TRBV7-8 and TRBJ1-2, is GAGVSQSPRYKVAKRGQDVALRCDPISGHVSLFWYQQALGQGPEFLTYFQNEAQLDKSGLPSDRFFAERPEGSVSTLKIQRTQQEDSAVYLCASSFSLSRTVNYGYTFGSGTRLTVV.

The CDR3 reads CASGRGGNVKETQYF. CDR3 DNA sequence: TGTGCCAGCGGACGGGGCGGGAATGTAAAAGAGACCCAGTACTTC. The chain combines TRBV5-4 with TRBJ2-5, with D maybe TRBD2 (6 bases). This CDR3 contains 15 residues. Per germline, CDR1 SGHNT and CDR2 YYREEE (reference sequence). V was clipped by 7 bases and J by 3 bases, with 19 bases between them.

The CDR3 region has the DNA TGTGCCAGCAGCTTAGCGGGGGGACCTCTCGGTGGCTACACCTTC. Translated, it gives CASSLAGGPLGGYTF. The chain employs TRBV7-9 and TRBJ1-2; D is possibly TRBD1 (5 bases). Deletions cut 0 bases from V and 7 bases from J, with 15 bases between. Per the germline V gene, CDR1 is SEHNR and CDR2 is FQNEAQ (reference sequence). CDR3 length equals 15 residues.

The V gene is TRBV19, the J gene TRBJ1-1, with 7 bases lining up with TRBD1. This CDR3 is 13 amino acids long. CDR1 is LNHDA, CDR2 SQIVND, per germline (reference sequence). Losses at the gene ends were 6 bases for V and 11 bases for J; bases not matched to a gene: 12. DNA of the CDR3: TGTGCCAGTAGACGCGAGACAGGGATGGGGGCTTTCTTT. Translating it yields CASRRETGMGAFF.

The CDR3 region is CASSQEGAKTQYF. The CDR3 bases are TGTGCCAGCAGCCAGGAAGGGGCGAAGACCCAGTACTTC. J is TRBJ2-5 and V is TRBV7-2, with D perhaps matching TRBD1 (5 bases). Germline V gene data show CDR1 as SGHTA and CDR2 as FQGNSA. With 5 bases removed from V and 6 bases from J, the gap between germline ends came to 13 bases. The CDR3 spans 13 residues. The variable domain in full, with the rest retrieved from reference TRBV7-2 and TRBJ2-5, is GAGVSQSPSNKVTEKGKDVELRCDPISGHTALYWYRQSLGQGLEFLIYFQGNSAPDKSGLPSDRFSAERTGGSVSTLTIQRTQQEDSAVYLCASSQEGAKTQYFGPGTRLLVL.

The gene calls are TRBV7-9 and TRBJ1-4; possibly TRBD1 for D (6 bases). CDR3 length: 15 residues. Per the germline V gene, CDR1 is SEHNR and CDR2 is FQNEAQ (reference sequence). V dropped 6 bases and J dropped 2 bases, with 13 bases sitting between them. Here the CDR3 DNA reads TGTGCCAGCAGTAATTCGAGGGGGACTAATGAAAAACTGTTTTTT. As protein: CASSNSRGTNEKLFF.

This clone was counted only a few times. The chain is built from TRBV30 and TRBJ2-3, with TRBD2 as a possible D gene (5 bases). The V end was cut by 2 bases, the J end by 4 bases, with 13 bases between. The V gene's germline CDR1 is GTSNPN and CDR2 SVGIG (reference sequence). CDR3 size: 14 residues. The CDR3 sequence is CAWSPSGNPDTQYF. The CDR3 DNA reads TGTGCCTGGAGTCCCAGCGGAAACCCAGATACGCAGTATTTT.

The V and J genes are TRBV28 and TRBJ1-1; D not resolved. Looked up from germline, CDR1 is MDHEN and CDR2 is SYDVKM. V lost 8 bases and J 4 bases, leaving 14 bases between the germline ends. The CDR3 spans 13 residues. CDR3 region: CASSTPVGTEAFF. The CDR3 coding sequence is TGTGCCAGCTCTACCCCCGTTGGCACTGAAGCTTTCTTT.

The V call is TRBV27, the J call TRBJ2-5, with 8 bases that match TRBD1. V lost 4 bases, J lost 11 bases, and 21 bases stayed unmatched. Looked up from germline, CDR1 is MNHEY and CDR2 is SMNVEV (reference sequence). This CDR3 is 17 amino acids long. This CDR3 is CASSSEITRDRHREQYF. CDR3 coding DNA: TGTGCCAGCAGTTCCGAAATCACCCGGGACAGGCATCGGGAGCAGTACTTC.

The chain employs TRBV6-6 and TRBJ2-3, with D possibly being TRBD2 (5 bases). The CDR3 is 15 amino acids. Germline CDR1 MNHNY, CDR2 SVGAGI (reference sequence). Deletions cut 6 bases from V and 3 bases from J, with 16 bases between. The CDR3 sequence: CASRPPGIRTDTQYF. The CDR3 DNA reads TGTGCCAGCAGACCTCCGGGAATACGGACAGATACGCAGTATTTT.

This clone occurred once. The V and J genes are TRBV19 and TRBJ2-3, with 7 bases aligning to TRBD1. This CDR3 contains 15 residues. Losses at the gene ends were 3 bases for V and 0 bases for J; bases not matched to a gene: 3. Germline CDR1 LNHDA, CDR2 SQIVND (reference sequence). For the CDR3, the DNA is TGTGCCAGTAGTATCGACAGGGTAAGCACAGATACGCAGTATTTT. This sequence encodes CASSIDRVSTDTQYF.

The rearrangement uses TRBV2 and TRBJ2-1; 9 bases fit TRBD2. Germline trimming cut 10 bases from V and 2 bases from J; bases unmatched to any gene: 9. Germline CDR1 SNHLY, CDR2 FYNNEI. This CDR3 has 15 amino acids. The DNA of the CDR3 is TGTGCCACCCTCGGACTAGCGAGCGCCTACAATGAGCAGTTCTTC. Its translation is CATLGLASAYNEQFF. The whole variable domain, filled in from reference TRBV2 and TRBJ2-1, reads EPEVTQTPSHQVTQMGQEVILRCVPISNHLYFYWYRQILGQKVEFLVSFYNNEISEKSEIFDDQFSVERPDGSNFTLKIRSTKLEDSAMYFCATLGLASAYNEQFFGPGTRLTVL.

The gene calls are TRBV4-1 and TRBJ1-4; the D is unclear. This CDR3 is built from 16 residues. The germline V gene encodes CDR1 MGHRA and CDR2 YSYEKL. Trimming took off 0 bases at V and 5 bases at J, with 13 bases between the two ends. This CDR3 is CASSQDEAALNEKLFF. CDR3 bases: TGCGCCAGCAGCCAAGACGAGGCAGCCTTAAATGAAAAACTGTTTTTT.

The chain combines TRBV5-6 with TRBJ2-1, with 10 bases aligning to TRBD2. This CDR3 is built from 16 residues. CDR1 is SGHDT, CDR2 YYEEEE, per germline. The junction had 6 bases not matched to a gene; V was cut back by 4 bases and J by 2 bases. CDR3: CASSPGTSGAYNEQFF. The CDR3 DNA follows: TGTGCCAGCAGCCCCGGAACTAGCGGGGCCTACAATGAGCAGTTCTTC.

CDR3 residues: CASRFEAGPYNEQFF. CDR3 DNA sequence: TGTGCCAGCAGATTTGAGGCAGGCCCCTACAATGAGCAGTTCTTC. The V and J genes are TRBV7-6 and TRBJ2-1; D not resolved. CDR1 and CDR2 from the germline V gene are SGHVS and FNYEAQ. Trimming removed 6 bases from V and 2 bases from J, with 14 bases in between. This CDR3 comprises 15 residues.

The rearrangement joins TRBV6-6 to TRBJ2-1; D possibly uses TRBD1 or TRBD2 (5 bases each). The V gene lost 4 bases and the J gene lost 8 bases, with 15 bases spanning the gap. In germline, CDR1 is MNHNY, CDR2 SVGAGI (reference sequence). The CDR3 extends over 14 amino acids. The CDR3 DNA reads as TGTGCCAGCAGTTCCCTCGGGGCTGACGATGAGCAGTTCTTC. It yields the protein CASSSLGADDEQFF.

The CDR3 sequence is CASSLSPGKINTGELFF. CDR3 coding DNA: TGTGCCAGCAGCTTGTCCCCGGGAAAGATCAACACCGGGGAGCTGTTTTTT. The gene calls are TRBV5-5 and TRBJ2-2; D might be TRBD2 (5 bases). Germline assignment: CDR1 SGHKS and CDR2 YYEKEE (reference sequence). This CDR3 has 17 residues. Trimming shortened V by 1 base and J by 2 bases, and 15 bases separated the two germline ends.